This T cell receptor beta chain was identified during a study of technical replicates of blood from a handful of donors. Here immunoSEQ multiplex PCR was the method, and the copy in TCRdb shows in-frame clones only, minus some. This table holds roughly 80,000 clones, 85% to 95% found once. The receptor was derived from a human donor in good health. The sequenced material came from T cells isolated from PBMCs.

CDR3 DNA: TGTGCCAGCAGCGCCGGGACTAGCAATGTTTACGAGCAGTACTTC. Protein sequence: CASSAGTSNVYEQYF. This chain connects TRBV9 to TRBJ2-7; the match to TRBD2 covers 9 bases. The V gene end was trimmed by 3 bases and the J gene end by 4 bases; junction bases not matched to a gene: 8. The CDR3 is made up of 15 amino acids. Germline V lookup: CDR1 SGDLS, CDR2 YYNGEE.